This T cell receptor (beta chain) was captured in a study of blood T cell repertoires in COVID-19. Study-level background: The study drew acute and convalescent COVID-19 samples from the United States, Italy and Spain. T cells, B-cell-depleted T cells, or PBMCs provided the cDNA or gDNA that served as material.

Within the sample, this clone is medium-sized. Under the authors' procedure: Amplified reference gene primers provided the basis for estimating nucleated cell counts. This table comes from immunoSEQ multiplex PCR, and its TCRdb copy is limited to in-frame clones, with some not included. V, J and clone size derive from that table, while D and trimming were established from the DNA sequence. The sample has roughly 70,000 clones, more than 60% seen once. The clonotype was recovered from a man aged 55 to 70 with acute or convalescent COVID-19. Sequenced material: peripheral blood.

CDR3 loop: CASTDGGGGGEAFF. The CDR3 nucleotides are TGTGCCAGCACCGATGGAGGGGGGGGCGGTGAAGCTTTCTTT. The chain employs TRBV5-4 and TRBJ1-1, with TRBD1 as a possible D gene (6 bases). Germline values: CDR1 SGHNT, CDR2 YYREEE (reference sequence). The V and J ends lost 6 bases and 7 bases respectively, with 19 bases between them. The CDR3 runs to 14 residues.